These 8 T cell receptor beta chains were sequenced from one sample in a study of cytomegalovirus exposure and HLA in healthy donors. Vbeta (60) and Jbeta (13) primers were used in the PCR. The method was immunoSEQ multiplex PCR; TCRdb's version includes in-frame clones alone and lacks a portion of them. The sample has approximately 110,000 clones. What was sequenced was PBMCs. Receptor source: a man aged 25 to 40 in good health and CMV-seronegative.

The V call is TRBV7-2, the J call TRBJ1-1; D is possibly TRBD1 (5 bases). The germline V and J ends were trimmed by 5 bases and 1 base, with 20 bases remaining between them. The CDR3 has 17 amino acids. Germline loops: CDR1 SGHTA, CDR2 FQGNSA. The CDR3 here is CASSPQGVGGPNTEAFF. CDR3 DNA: TGTGCCAGCAGCCCCCAAGGGGTCGGGGGACCGAACACTGAAGCTTTCTTT. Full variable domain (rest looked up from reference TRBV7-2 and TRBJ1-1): GAGVSQSPSNKVTEKGKDVELRCDPISGHTALYWYRQSLGQGLEFLIYFQGNSAPDKSGLPSDRFSAERTGGSVSTLTIQRTQQEDSAVYLCASSPQGVGGPNTEAFFGQGTRLTVV.

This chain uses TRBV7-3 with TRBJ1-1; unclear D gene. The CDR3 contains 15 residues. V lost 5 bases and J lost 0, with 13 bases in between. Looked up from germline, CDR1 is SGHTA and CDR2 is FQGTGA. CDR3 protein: CASSPEKEMNTEAFF. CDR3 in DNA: TGTGCCAGCAGCCCGGAGAAGGAAATGAACACTGAAGCTTTCTTT. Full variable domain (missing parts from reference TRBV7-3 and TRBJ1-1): GAGVSQTPSNKVTEKGKYVELRCDPISGHTALYWYRQSLGQGPEFLIYFQGTGAADDSGLPNDRFFAVRPEGSVSTLKIQRTERGDSAVYLCASSPEKEMNTEAFFGQGTRLTVV.

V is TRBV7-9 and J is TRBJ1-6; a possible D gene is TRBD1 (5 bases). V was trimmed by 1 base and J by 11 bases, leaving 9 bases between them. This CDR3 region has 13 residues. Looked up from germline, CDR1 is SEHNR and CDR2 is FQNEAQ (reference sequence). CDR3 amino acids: CASSLVGGAPLHF. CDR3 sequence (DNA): TGTGCCAGCAGCTTAGTGGGGGGGGCACCCCTCCACTTT. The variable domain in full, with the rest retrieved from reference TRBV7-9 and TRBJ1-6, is DTGVSQNPRHKITKRGQNVTFRCDPISEHNRLYWYRQTLGQGPEFLTYFQNEAQLEKSRLLSDRFSAERPKGSFSTLEIQRTEQGDSAMYLCASSLVGGAPLHFGNGTRLTVT.

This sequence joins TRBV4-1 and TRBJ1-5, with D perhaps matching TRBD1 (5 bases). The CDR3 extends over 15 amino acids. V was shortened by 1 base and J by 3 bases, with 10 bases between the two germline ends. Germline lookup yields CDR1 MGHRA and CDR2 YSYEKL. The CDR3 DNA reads TGCGCCAGCAGCCAAGCGGCAGGGAACAATCAGCCCCAGCATTTT. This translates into CASSQAAGNNQPQHF.

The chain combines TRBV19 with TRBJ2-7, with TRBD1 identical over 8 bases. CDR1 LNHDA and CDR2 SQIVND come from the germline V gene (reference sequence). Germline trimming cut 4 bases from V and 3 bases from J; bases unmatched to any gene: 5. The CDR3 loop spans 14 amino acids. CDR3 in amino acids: CASSTAGGYYEQYF. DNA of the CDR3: TGTGCCAGTAGTACGGCAGGGGGCTACTACGAGCAGTACTTC.

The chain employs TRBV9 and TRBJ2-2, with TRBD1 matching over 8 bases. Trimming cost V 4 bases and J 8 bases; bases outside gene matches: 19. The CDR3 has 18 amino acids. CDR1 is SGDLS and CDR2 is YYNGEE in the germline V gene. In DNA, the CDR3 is TGTGCCAGCAGCCCAGACACAGGGGGACTCTCCCGTGGTGGGGAGCTGTTTTTT. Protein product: CASSPDTGGLSRGGELFF.

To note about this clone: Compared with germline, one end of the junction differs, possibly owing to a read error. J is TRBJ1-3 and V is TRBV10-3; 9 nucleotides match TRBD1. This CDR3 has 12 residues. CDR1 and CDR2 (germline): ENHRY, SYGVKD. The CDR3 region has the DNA TGTGCCATCAGTGAAACAGGGGGCCGTGGACCTTTT. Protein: CAISETGGRGPF.

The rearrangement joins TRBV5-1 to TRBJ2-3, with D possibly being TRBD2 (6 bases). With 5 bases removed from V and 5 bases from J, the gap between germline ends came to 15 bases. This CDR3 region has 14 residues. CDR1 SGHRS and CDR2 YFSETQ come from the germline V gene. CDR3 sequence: CASRVGLARDTQYF. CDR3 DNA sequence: TGCGCCAGCAGGGTGGGACTGGCGAGAGATACGCAGTATTTT.